These 8 T cell receptor beta chains came from one sample sequenced in a study of shared T cell receptors in the human thymus. Profiled with immunoSEQ multiplex PCR; TCRdb holds only in-frame clones, not every one. The sample includes 550,000 to 800,000 clones, 80% to 90% of them seen just once. This sample was also put to use in a study of human thymus T cells.

Sequenced material: thymocytes. The receptors originated from a girl under three years old with a congenital heart defect.

The chain carries TRBV18 and TRBJ1-5; 7 nucleotides align to TRBD1. V trimming: 2 bases; J trimming: 1 base; junction bases outside the gene matches: 5. CDR3 length: 16 amino acids. CDR1 KGHSH and CDR2 LQKENI come from the germline V gene. The CDR3: CASSPRRGGSNQPQHF. CDR3 DNA sequence: TGTGCCAGCTCACCAAGAAGAGGGGGCAGCAATCAGCCCCAGCATTTT.

This chain joins TRBV5-6 and TRBJ1-1; no clear D. Trimming cost V 4 bases and J 5 bases, with 9 bases left between them. This CDR3 region has 12 residues. Germline-derived CDR1 and CDR2 are SGHDT and YYEEEE. Here the CDR3 reads CASSLVYTEAFF. The CDR3 nucleotides read TGTGCCAGCAGCCTCGTTTATACTGAAGCTTTCTTT. The full variable domain, with the rest looked up from reference TRBV5-6 and TRBJ1-1, is DAGVTQSPTHLIKTRGQQVTLRCSPKSGHDTVSWYQQALGQGPQFIFQYYEEEERQRGNFPDRFSGHQFPNYSSELNVNALLLGDSALYLCASSLVYTEAFFGQGTRLTVV.

This chain joins TRBV12-5 and TRBJ1-1; a weak D match, TRBD1 (5 bases). The CDR3 contains 14 residues. Trimming cost V 6 bases and J 7 bases, with 18 bases left between them. Germline CDR1 and CDR2: LGHNT and FRNRAP. In DNA, the CDR3 is TGTGCTAGTGGCGAGGGGAGGAGTCGGAATGAAGCTTTCTTT. The encoded protein is CASGEGRSRNEAFF.

The V and J genes are TRBV2 and TRBJ1-1; a possible D gene is TRBD1 (5 bases). The CDR3 contains 14 residues. V was trimmed by 8 bases and J by 4 bases, leaving 17 bases between them. Germline CDR1 and CDR2: SNHLY and FYNNEI. The CDR3 bases are TGTGCCAGCCCTCGCCGGAGGGGCATCACTGAAGCTTTCTTT. Amino acids: CASPRRRGITEAFF.

This clone was seen only a few times. The chain uses TRBV5-4 and TRBJ2-4, with D perhaps matching TRBD1 (6 bases). The CDR3 totals 15 residues. Per germline, CDR1 SGHNT and CDR2 YYREEE (reference sequence). Trimming took 4 bases from V and 1 from J, leaving 12 bases between them. As DNA, the CDR3 is TGTGCCAGCAGCCACAGGGATGGGGCCAAAAACATTCAGTACTTC. Translating gives CASSHRDGAKNIQYF.

The chain joins TRBV7-9 to TRBJ2-5; TRBD1 matches 8 bases. Germline V lookup: CDR1 SEHNR, CDR2 FQNEAQ (reference sequence). CDR3 length: 14 amino acids. Losses at the gene ends were 5 bases for V and 4 bases for J; bases not matched to a gene: 6. The CDR3 region is CASSPAGGVETQYF. The CDR3 DNA reads TGTGCCAGCAGCCCGGCAGGGGGCGTAGAGACCCAGTACTTC.

J is TRBJ2-1 and V is TRBV7-2; 7 bases fit TRBD1. The CDR3 has 16 amino acids. CDR1 and CDR2 from the germline V gene are SGHTA and FQGNSA. With 5 bases clipped from V and 0 bases from J, the junction kept 7 bases outside the gene matches. The CDR3 loop reads CASSPTGVTSYNEQFF. CDR3 bases: TGTGCCAGCAGCCCCACAGGGGTAACCTCCTACAATGAGCAGTTCTTC. The variable domain in full, with the rest retrieved from reference TRBV7-2 and TRBJ2-1, is GAGVSQSPSNKVTEKGKDVELRCDPISGHTALYWYRQSLGQGLEFLIYFQGNSAPDKSGLPSDRFSAERTGGSVSTLTIQRTQQEDSAVYLCASSPTGVTSYNEQFFGPGTRLTVL.

The chain couples TRBV6-5 to TRBJ1-1; possible D gene TRBD1, 6 bases. The length of the CDR3 is 14 residues. The V end was cut by 10 bases, the J end by 2 bases, with 17 bases between. From germline, CDR1 is MNHEY and CDR2 SVGAGI. The CDR3 DNA sequence: TGTGCCACCCACCACAGGGAATCCAACACTGAAGCTTTCTTT. Its translation is CATHHRESNTEAFF.